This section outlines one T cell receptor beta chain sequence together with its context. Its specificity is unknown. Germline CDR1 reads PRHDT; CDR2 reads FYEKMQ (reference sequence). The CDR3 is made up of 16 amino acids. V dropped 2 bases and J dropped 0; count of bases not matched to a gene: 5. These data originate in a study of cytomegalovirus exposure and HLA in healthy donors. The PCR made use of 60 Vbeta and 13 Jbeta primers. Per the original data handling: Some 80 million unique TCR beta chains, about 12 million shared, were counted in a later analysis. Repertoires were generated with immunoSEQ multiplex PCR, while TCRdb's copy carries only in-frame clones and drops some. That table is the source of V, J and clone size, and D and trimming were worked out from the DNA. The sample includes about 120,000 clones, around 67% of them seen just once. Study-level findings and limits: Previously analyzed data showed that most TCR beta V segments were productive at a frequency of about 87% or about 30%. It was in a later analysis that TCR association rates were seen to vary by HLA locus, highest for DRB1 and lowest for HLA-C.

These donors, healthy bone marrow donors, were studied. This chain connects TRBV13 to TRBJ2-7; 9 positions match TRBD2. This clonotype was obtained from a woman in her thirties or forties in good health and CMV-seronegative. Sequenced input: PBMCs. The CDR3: CASSLYPSGDSYEQYF. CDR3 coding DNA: TGTGCCAGCAGCTTATACCCTAGCGGGGACTCCTACGAGCAGTACTTC.